This entry concerns a single T cell receptor beta chain. It has no known antigen specificity. There are no base qualities to consult, and no much larger clone falls within one base. This record comes from a study of PD-1 blockade in mismatch repair-deficient tumors (dated by TCRdb to between 2016 and 2019). Regarding the complete study: The trial enrolled some 82 consecutive patients with under 15 mismatch repair-deficient cancer types between September 2013 and late 2016, all previously treated and progressing. Tumor-associated T cell clones in the peripheral blood of patients responding to PD-1 blockade were tracked using deep sequencing of TCR CDR3 regions. The study at large found these results: Rapid expansion after pembrolizumab followed by contraction, generally before radiologic responses, was shown by tumor-resident clones, which were often undetectable in blood before treatment.

Libraries were made using the immunoSEQ multiplex PCR assay. TCRdb provides this immuneACCESS table in a form limited to in-frame rearrangements. Some clones are lacking; in checked studies, under half of them reflect an unresolved V gene, and why the rest are absent is not known. This sample comprises approximately 40,000 clones, roughly 83% of them detected only once. 22% of the sample rests with the top ten. For every enrolled patient, mismatch repair deficiency was confirmed by either polymerase chain reaction or immunohistochemistry. TCR sequencing was carried out for three patients who responded to pembrolizumab therapy. The phase II trial prospectively evaluated PD-1 blockade with pembrolizumab in advanced mismatch repair-deficient cancers, independent of tissue of origin. Peripheral blood T cell samples were collected serially, before PD-1 blockade began and at several time points afterward. Blood sampling times were expressed in weeks after the first pembrolizumab dose.

Clipping removes 0 bases from V and 1 base from J, with 8 as the unmatched junction base count. The germline V gene specifies SGHAT as CDR1 and FQNNGV as CDR2. There are 18 amino acids in the CDR3, from cysteine to phenylalanine inclusive. CDR3 DNA only is kept here, 54 bases in frame from base 1. This chain joins TRBV11-2 to TRBJ2-2; 7 central nucleotides agree with TRBD2. Specimen: peripheral blood, collected 4 weeks after starting pembrolizumab. The clonotype originates from an adult with mismatch repair-deficient cancer. CDR3 sequence: CASSLEGGRRGNTGELFF. Read as DNA, the sequence is TGTGCCAGCAGCTTAGAGGGCGGGAGAAGAGGGAACACCGGGGAGCTGTTTTTT.